In this sample, the clone carrying this T cell receptor beta chain turned up many times. V shed 4 bases and J 0 bases; nucleotides not matched to a gene: 8. In germline, CDR1 is SGHRS, CDR2 YFSETQ. This CDR3 contains 16 residues. The data were taken from a study of T-cell memory formation after mild COVID-19. TCRdb reprocessed the 5' RACE reads with MiXCR, giving one entry per CDR3 protein. The sample records about 200,000 distinct CDR3 sequences, approximately 10% being singletons. The TCR sequence derives from a man aged 18 to 29 who had mild COVID-19 (a few samples of this study predate the infection). Cell type and time point are not known. Sequencing was carried out using PBMCs or a T cell subset sorted from them (not recorded which). The V and J genes are TRBV5-1 and TRBJ2-7, with 9 bases aligning to TRBD2. In nucleotides, the CDR3 is TGCGCCAGCAGCGGAAAGACTAGCGGCAGCTCCTACGAGCAGTACTTC. Protein: CASSGKTSGSSYEQYF.